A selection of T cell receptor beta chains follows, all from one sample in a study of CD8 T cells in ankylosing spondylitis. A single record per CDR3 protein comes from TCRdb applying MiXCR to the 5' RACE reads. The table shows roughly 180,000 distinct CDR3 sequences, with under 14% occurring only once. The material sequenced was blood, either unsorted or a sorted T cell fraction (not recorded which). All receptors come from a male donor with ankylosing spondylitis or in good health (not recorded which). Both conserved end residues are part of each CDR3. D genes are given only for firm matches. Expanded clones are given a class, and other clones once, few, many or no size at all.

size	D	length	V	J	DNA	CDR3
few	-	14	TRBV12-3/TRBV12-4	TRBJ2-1	TGTGCCAGCAGCCCGGGGGCTAGGGTTAATGAGCAGTTCTTC	CASSPGARVNEQFF
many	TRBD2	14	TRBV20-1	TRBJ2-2	TGCAGTGCTAAGCGGGGGTCCAACACCGGGGAGCTGTTTTTT	CSAKRGSNTGELFF
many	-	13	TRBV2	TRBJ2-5	TGTGCCAGCAAAACGGGACCCCAGAAGACCCAGTACTTC	CASKTGPQKTQYF
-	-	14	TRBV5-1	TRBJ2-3	TGCGCCAGCAGCCAGGATCCACGGGGGGATACGCAGTATTTT	CASSQDPRGDTQYF
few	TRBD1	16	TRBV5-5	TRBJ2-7	TGTGCCAGCAGCTTGGATCCAGGACAGGGGACCTACGAGCAGTACTTC	CASSLDPGQGTYEQYF
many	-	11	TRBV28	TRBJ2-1	TGTGCCAGCAGCGGAACCAATGAGCAGTTCTTC	CASSGTNEQFF
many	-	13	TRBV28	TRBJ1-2	TGTGCCAGCAGTTTCGGTCAGGGGATCCGCTACACCTTC	CASSFGQGIRYTF
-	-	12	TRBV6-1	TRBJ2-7	TGTGCCAGCAGTGAACCAGGCTACGAGCAGTACTTC	CASSEPGYEQYF
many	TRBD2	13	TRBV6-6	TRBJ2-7	TGTGCCAGCAGTTTAGCGGGAGCTGGGGAGCAGTACTTC	CASSLAGAGEQYF
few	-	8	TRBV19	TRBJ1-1	TGTGCCAGACCTAAAGCTTTCTTT	CARPKAFF
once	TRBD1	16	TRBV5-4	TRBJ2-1	TGTGCCAGCAGCTTGCCGTTGGGACAGTTCAACAATGAGCAGTTCTTC	CASSLPLGQFNNEQFF
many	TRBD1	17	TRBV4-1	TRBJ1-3	TGCGCCAGCAGCCAACGCCGCGACAGGGTCTCAGGAAACACCATATATTTT	CASSQRRDRVSGNTIYF
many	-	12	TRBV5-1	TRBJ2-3	TGCGCCAGCAGCGGCACCTCCGATACGCAGTATTTT	CASSGTSDTQYF
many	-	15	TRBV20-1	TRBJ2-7	TGCAGTGCTAGAGATAGACCATCTCCCGGCTACGAGCAGTACTTC	CSARDRPSPGYEQYF
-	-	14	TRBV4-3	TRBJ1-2	TGCGCCAGCAGCCAGAGCAGGTATTTGGTCCGCTACACCTTC	CASSQSRYLVRYTF
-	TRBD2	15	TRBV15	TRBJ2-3	TGTGCCACCAGAAGAGACGGGACTAGCGGAGATACGCAGTATTTT	CATRRDGTSGDTQYF
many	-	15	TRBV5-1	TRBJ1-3	TGCGCCAGCAGCTGGCTTGTGGAAGCTGGAAACACCATATATTTT	CASSWLVEAGNTIYF
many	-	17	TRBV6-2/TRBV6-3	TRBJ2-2	TGTGCCAGCAGTTACGGCAACGGCAGGGAGATAACCGGGGAGCTGTTTTTT	CASSYGNGREITGELFF
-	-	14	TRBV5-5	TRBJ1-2	TGTGCCAGCAGCTTGGGATCAGCCTATTATGGCTACACCTTC	CASSLGSAYYGYTF
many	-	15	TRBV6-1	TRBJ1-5	TGTGCCAGCAGTGAAGCAGGCCCTTCCAATCAGCCCCAGCATTTT	CASSEAGPSNQPQHF
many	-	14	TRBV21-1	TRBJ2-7	TGTGCCAGCAGCAAATTAACGGGGGGTTTCGAGCAGTACTTC	CASSKLTGGFEQYF
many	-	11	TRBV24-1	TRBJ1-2	TGTGCCACCAGTCTTACCTATGGCTACACCTTC	CATSLTYGYTF
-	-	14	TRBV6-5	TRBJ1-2	TGTGCCAGCAGTTACTCAGCCAGGTCTAGGGGCTACACCTTC	CASSYSARSRGYTF
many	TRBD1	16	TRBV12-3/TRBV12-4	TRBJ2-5	TGTGCCAGCAGTCGGCCAACAGGGGGCTGGGGGGAGACCCAGTACTTC	CASSRPTGGWGETQYF
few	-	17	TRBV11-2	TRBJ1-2	TGTGCCAGCAGAGGAGCAGCCACAGGCTCTGTATCCTATGGCTACACCTTC	CASRGAATGSVSYGYTF
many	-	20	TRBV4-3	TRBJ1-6	TGCGCCAGCAGCCAAGAGAGGGTCGGGACGCCGAGCTCCTATAATTCACCCCTCCACTTT	CASSQERVGTPSSYNSPLHF
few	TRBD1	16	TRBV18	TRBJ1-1	TGTGCCAGCTCACCGCGACAGGGGGCAGGGAACACTGAAGCTTTCTTT	CASSPRQGAGNTEAFF
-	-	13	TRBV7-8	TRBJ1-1	TGTGCCGGCAGCTTGGGGGTGAACACTGAAGCTTTCTTT	CAGSLGVNTEAFF
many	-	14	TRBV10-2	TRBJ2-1	TGCGCCAGCAGTGAGTCCGGACCCTACAATGAGCAGTTCTTC	CASSESGPYNEQFF
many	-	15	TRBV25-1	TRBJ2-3	TGTGCCAGCAGTGAATGGGGACATAGCACAGATACGCAGTATTTT	CASSEWGHSTDTQYF
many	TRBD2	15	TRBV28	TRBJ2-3	TGTGCCAGCAGCCTGTACTACGGGGCGGGAGTAACGCAGTATTTT	CASSLYYGAGVTQYF
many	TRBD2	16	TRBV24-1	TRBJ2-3	TGTGCCACCAGTGATTCCCGGGACTATCCCACAGATACGCAGTATTTT	CATSDSRDYPTDTQYF
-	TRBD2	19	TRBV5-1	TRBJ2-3	TGCGCCAGCAGCCCCCTCATACTGGCTAGCGGGAAGACCACAGATATGCAGTATTTT	CASSPLILASGKTTDMQYF
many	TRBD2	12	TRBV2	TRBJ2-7	TGTGCCAGCAGTGATATGCAAGCGGGAGGTTACTTC	CASSDMQAGGYF
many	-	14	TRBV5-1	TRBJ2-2	TGCGCCAGCAGCTTGGATCCCGCCAGCGGGGAGCTGTTTTTT	CASSLDPASGELFF
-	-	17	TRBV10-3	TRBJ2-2	TGTGCCATCAGCACCAGTCAGGGGCCCTCGGGTACCGGGGAGCTGTTTTTT	CAISTSQGPSGTGELFF
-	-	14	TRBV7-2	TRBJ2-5	TGTGCCAGCAGCGTCCCGAGCAGATTCGAGACCCAGTACTTC	CASSVPSRFETQYF
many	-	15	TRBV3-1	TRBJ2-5	TGTGCCAGCAGCCAAGATATTGCAGAAGTTGAGACCCAGTACTTC	CASSQDIAEVETQYF
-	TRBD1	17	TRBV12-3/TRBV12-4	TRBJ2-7	TGTGCCAGCAGTTTGGGTCATTCCGGGACAGCATCCTACGAGCAGTACTTC	CASSLGHSGTASYEQYF
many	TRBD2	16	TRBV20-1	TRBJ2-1	TGCAGTGCTAGAGTTCTGGGGGCGGGAGGCGGGGATGAGCAGTTCTTC	CSARVLGAGGGDEQFF
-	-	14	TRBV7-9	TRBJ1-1	TGTGCCAGCAGCTTTCTGTTTGCAGGGGCTGACGCTTTCTTT	CASSFLFAGADAFF
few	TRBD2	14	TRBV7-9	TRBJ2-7	TGTGCCAGCAGCTTCTCCGGCGGGAGCAACGAGCAGTACTTC	CASSFSGGSNEQYF
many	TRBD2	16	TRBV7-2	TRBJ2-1	TGTGCCAGCAGCTCCCGTGGCGGGGGGGCTTCCAATGAGCAGTTCTTC	CASSSRGGGASNEQFF
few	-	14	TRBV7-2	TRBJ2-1	TGTGCCAGCAGCTTAGAAGACTATTCCAATGAGCAGTTCTTC	CASSLEDYSNEQFF
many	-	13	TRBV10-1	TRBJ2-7	TGCGCCAGCAGTGAAAGGGCCTACACGAAGCAGTACTTC	CASSERAYTKQYF
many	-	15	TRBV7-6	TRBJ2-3	TGTGCCAGCAGTCTCGACGGGAGACTGGCAGATACGCAGTATTTT	CASSLDGRLADTQYF
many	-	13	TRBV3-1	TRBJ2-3	TGTGCCAGCAGCCAAGGAGCTATGGATACGCAGTATTTT	CASSQGAMDTQYF
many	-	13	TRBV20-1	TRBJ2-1	TGCAGTGCTTTCCGGACAGAGAACAATGAGCAGTTCTTC	CSAFRTENNEQFF